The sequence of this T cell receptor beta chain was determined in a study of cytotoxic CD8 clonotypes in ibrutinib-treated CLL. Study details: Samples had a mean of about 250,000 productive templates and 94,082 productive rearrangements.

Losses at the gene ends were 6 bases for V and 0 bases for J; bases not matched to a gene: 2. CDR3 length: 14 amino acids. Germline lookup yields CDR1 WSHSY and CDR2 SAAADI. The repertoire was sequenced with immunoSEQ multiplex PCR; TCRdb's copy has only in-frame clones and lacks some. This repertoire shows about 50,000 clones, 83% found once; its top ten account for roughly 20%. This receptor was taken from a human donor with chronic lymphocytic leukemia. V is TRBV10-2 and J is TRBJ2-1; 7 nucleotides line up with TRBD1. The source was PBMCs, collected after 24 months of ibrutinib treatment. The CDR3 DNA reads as TGCGCCAGCAGCGGGGACAGCTCCTACAATGAGCAGTTCTTC. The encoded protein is CASSGDSSYNEQFF.